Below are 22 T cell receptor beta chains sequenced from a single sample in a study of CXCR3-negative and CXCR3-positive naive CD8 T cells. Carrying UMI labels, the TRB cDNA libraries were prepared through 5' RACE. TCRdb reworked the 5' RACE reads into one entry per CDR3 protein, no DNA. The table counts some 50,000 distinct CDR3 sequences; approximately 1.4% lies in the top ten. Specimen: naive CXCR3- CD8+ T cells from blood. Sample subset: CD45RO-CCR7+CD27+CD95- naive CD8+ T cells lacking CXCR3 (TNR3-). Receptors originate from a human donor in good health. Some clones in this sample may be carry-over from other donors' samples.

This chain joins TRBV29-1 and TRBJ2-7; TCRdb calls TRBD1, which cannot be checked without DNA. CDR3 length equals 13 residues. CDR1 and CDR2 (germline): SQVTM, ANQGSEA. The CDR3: CSALGQGTYEQYF.

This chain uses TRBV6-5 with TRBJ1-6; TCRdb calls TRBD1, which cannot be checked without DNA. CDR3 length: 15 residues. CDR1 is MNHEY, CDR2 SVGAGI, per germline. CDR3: CASSYGGGLNSPLHF.

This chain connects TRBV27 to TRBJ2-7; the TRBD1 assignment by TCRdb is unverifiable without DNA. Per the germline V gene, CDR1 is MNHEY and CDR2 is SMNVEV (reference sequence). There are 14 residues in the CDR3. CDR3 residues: CASSFGQGLNEQYF.

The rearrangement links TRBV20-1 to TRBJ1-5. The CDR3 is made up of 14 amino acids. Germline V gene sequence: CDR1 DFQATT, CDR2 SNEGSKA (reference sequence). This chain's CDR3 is CSARYPGISQPQHF.

Here the CDR3 reads CASSPWVQRGETSTDTQYF. This chain connects TRBV18 to TRBJ2-3; TCRdb reports TRBD2, a call that lacks DNA to check it against. Germline V gene sequence: CDR1 KGHSH, CDR2 LQKENI. The CDR3 spans 19 residues.

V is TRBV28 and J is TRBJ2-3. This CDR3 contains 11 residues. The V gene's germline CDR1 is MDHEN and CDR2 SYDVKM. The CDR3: CASRRVNTQYF.

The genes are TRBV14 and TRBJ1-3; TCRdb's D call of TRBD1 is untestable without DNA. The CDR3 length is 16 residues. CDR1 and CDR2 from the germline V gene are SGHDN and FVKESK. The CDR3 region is CASSPWGELSGNTIYF.

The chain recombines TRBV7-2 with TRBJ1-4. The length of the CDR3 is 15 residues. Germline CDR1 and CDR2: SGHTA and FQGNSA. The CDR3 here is CASSFSGGTNEKLFF.

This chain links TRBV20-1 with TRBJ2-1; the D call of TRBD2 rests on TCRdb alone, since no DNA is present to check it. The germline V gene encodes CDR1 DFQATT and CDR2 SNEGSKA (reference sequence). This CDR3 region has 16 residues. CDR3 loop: CSAYKEEGRDYNEQFF.

CDR3: CASSALAGGQETQYF. The chain links TRBV6-4 to TRBJ2-5; lacking DNA, the TRBD2 call made by TCRdb goes unchecked. CDR3 size: 15 residues. Per the germline V gene, CDR1 is MRHNA and CDR2 is SNTAGT.

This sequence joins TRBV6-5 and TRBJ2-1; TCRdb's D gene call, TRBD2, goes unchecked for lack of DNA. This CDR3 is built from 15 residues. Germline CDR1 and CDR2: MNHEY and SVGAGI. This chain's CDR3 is CASSPAGGPLGEQFF.

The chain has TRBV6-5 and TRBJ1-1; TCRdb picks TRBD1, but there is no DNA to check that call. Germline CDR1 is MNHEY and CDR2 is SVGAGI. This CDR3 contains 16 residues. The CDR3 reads CASSNGEGLGHPEAFF.

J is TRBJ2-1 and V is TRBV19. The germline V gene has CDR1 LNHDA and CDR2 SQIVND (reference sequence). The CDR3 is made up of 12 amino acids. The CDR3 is CASSIAYNEQFF.

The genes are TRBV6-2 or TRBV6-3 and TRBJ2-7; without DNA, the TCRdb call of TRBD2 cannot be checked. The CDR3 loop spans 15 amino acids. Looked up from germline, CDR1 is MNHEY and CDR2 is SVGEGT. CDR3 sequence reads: CASSEVTRKPYEQYF.

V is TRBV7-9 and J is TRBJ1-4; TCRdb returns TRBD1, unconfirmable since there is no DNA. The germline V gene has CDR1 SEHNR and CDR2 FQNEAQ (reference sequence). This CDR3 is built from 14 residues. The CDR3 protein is CASSLVGTVEKLFF.

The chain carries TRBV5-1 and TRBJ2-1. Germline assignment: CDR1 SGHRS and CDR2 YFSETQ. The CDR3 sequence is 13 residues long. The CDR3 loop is CASSLYSEDEQFF.

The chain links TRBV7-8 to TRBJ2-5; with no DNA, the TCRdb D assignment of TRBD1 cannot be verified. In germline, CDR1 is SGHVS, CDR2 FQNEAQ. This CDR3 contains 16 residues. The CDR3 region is CASSPRTGAPRETQYF. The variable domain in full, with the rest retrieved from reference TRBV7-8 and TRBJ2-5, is GAGVSQSPRYKVAKRGQDVALRCDPISGHVSLFWYQQALGQGPEFLTYFQNEAQLDKSGLPSDRFFAERPEGSVSTLKIQRTQQEDSAVYLCASSPRTGAPRETQYFGPGTRLLVL.

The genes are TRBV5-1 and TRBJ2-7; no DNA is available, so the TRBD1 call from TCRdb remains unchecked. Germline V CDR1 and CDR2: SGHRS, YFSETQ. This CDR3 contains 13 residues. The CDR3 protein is CSSRRDLSYEQYF.

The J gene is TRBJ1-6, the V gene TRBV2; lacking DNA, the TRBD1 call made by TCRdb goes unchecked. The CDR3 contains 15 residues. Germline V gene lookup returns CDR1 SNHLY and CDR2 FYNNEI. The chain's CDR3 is CASSPGTGTNSPLHF.

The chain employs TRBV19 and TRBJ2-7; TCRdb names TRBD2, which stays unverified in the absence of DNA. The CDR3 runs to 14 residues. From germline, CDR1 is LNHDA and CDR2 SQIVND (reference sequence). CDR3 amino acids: CASTSIGGADEQYF.

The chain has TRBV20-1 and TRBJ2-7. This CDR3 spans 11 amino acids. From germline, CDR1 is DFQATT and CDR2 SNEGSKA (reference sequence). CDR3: CSASPSYEQYF.

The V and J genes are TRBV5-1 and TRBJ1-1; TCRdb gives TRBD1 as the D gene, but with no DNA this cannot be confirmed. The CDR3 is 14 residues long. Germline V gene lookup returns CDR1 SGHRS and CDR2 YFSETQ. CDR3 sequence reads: CASSYLQGAAEAFF.